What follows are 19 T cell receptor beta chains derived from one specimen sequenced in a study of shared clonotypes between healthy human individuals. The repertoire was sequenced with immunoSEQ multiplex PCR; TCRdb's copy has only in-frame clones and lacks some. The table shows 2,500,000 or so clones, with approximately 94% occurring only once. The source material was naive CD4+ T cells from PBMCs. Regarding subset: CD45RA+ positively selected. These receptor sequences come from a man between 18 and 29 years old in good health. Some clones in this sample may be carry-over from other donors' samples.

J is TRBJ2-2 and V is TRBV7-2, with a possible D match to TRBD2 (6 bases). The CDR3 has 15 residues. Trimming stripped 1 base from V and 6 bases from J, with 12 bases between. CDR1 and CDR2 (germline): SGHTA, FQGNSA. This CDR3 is CASSLGLAGPGELFF. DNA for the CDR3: TGTGCCAGCAGCTTAGGATTGGCGGGGCCCGGGGAGCTGTTTTTT.

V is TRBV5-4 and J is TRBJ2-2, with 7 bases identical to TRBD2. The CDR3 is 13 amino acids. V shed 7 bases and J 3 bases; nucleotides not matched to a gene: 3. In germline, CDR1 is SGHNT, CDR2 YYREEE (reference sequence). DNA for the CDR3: TGTGCCAGCGGGAGGGCCGACACCGGGGAGCTGTTTTTT. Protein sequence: CASGRADTGELFF.

This chain's CDR3 is CASSLEGGTPWTGELFF. For the CDR3, the DNA is TGCGCCAGCAGCTTGGAGGGCGGGACCCCATGGACCGGGGAGCTGTTTTTT. J is TRBJ2-2 and V is TRBV5-1; a possible D gene is TRBD2 (6 bases). In germline, CDR1 is SGHRS, CDR2 YFSETQ. V gave up 0 bases and J gave up 5 bases, with 17 bases separating them. The CDR3 covers 17 residues. The full variable domain, completed using reference TRBV5-1 and TRBJ2-2, is KAGVTQTPRYLIKTRGQQVTLSCSPISGHRSVSWYQQTPGQGLQFLFEYFSETQRNKGNFPGRFSGRQFSNSRSEMNVSTLELGDSALYLCASSLEGGTPWTGELFFGEGSRLTVL.

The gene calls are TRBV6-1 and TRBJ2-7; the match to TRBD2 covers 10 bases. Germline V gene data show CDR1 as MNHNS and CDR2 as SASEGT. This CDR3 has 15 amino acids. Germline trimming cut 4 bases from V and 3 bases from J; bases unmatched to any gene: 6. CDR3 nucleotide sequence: TGTGCCAGCAGTGTTACTAGCGGGAATAGCTACGAGCAGTACTTC. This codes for CASSVTSGNSYEQYF.

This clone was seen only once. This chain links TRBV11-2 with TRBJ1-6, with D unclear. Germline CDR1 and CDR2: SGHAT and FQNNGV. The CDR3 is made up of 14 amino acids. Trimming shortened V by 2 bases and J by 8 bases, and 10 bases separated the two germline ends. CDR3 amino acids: CASSLNGGDSPLHF. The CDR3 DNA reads TGTGCCAGCAGCTTAAACGGTGGAGATTCACCCCTCCACTTT.

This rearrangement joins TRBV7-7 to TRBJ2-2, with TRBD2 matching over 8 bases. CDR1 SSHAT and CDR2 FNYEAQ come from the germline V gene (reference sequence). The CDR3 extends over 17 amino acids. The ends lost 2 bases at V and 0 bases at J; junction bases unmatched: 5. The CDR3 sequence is CASSLRLAGANTGELFF. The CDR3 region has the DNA TGTGCCAGCAGCTTACGCCTAGCGGGTGCGAACACCGGGGAGCTGTTTTTT. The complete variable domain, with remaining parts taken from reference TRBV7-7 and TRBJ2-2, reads GAGVSQSPRYKVTKRGQDVTLRCDPISSHATLYWYQQALGQGPEFLTYFNYEAQPDKSGLPSDRFSAERPEGSISTLTIQRTEQRDSAMYRCASSLRLAGANTGELFFGEGSRLTVL.

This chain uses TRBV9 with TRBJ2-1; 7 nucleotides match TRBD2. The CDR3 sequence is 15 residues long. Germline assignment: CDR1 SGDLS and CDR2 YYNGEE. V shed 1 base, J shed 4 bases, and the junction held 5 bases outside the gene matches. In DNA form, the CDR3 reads TGTGCCAGCAGCGTATCAAGCGGGGTGTACAATGAGCAGTTCTTC. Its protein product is CASSVSSGVYNEQFF.

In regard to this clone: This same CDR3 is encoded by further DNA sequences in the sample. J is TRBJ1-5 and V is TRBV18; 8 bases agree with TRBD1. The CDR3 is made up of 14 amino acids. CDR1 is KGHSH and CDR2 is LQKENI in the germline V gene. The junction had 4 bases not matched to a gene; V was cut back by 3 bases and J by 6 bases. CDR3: CASSPDRGGQPQHF. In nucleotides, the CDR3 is TGTGCCAGCTCACCCGACAGGGGCGGTCAGCCCCAGCATTTT.

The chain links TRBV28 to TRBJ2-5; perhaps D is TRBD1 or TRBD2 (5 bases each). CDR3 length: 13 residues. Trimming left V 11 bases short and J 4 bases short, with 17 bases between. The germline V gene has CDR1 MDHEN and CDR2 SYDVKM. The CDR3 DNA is TGTGCCTTACAGGCGGGTGATGGAGAGACCCAGTACTTC. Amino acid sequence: CALQAGDGETQYF.

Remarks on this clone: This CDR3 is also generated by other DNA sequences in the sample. CDR3 loop: CASSRGLQETQYF. Written as DNA, the CDR3 is TGTGCCAGCAGCAGGGGACTGCAAGAGACCCAGTACTTC. The rearrangement joins TRBV5-8 to TRBJ2-5, with D possibly matching TRBD2 (6 bases). Trimming stripped 4 bases from V and 2 bases from J, with 9 bases between. The CDR3 is 13 residues long. Germline CDR1 SGHTS, CDR2 YDEGEE.

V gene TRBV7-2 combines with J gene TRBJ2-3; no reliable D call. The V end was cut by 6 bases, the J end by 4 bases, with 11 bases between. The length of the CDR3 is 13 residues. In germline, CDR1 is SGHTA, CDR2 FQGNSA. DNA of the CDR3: TGTGCCAGCAGATCCCGAGGTGCAGATACGCAGTATTTT. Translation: CASRSRGADTQYF.

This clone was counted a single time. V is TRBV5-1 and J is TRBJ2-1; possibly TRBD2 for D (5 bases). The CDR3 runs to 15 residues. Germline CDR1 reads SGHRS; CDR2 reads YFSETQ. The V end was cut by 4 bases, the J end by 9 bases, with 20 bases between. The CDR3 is CASSRPVASSSEQFF. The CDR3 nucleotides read TGCGCCAGCAGCCGACCCGTCGCTAGCAGCAGTGAGCAGTTCTTC.

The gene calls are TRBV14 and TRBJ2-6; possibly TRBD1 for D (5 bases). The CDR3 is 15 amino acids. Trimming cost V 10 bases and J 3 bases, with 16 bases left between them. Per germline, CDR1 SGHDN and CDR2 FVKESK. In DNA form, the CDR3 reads TGTGCCATCAATCGCCAGGGCGGTGGGGCCAACGTCCTGACTTTC. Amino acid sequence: CAINRQGGGANVLTF.

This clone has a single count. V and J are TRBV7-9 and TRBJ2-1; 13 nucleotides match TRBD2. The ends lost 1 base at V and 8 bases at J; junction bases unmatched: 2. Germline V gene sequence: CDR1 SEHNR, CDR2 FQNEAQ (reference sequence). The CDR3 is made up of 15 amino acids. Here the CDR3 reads CASSLETSGRYEQFF. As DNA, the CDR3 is TGTGCCAGCAGCTTAGAGACTAGCGGGAGGTATGAGCAGTTCTTC.

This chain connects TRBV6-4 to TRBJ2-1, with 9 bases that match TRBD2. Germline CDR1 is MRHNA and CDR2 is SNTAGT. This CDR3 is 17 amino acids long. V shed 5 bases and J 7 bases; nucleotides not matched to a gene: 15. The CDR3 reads CASSLRAGLASGNEQFF. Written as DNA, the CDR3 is TGTGCCAGCAGTTTACGGGCAGGACTAGCGAGTGGGAATGAGCAGTTCTTC.

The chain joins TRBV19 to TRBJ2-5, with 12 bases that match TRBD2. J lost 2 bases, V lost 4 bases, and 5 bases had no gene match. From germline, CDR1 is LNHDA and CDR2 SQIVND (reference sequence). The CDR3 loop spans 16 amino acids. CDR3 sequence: CASSKLAGGGQETQYF. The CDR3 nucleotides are TGTGCCAGTAGTAAGCTAGCGGGAGGGGGACAAGAGACCCAGTACTTC.

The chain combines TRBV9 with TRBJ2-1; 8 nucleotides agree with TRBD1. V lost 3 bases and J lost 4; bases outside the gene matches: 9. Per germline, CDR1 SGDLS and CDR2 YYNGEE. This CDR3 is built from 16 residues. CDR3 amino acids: CASSARGDRGYNEQFF. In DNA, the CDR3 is TGTGCCAGCAGCGCTAGAGGAGACAGGGGTTACAATGAGCAGTTCTTC. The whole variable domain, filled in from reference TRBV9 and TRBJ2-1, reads DSGVTQTPKHLITATGQRVTLRCSPRSGDLSVYWYQQSLDQGLQFLIQYYNGEERAKGNILERFSAQQFPDLHSELNLSSLELGDSALYFCASSARGDRGYNEQFFGPGTRLTVL.

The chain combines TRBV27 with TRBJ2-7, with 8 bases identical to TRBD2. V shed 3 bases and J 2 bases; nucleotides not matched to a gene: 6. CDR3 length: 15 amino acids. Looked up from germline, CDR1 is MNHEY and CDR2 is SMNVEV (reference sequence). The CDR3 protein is CASSFAGGLTYEQYF. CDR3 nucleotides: TGTGCCAGCAGTTTCGCGGGGGGTCTAACCTACGAGCAGTACTTC.

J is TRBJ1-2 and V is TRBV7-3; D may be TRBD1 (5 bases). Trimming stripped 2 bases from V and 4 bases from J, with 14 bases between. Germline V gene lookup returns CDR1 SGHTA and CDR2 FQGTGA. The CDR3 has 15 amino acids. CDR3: CASSLLGGSSYGYTF. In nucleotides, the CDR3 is TGTGCCAGCAGCTTATTGGGGGGGAGCAGCTATGGCTACACCTTC. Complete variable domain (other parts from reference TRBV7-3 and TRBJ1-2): GAGVSQTPSNKVTEKGKYVELRCDPISGHTALYWYRQSLGQGPEFLIYFQGTGAADDSGLPNDRFFAVRPEGSVSTLKIQRTERGDSAVYLCASSLLGGSSYGYTFGSGTRLTVV.